This T cell receptor beta chain was captured by sequencing in a study of shared clonotypes between healthy human individuals. Clones were sequenced by immunoSEQ multiplex PCR, and TCRdb holds only the in-frame ones, with some missing. The table has about 380,000 clones, 96% seen once. The germline CDR1 and CDR2 sequences are SNHLY and FYNNEI. The CDR3 sequence is 15 residues long. Trimming removed 1 base at V and 3 bases at J, with 9 bases between. Sequenced material: memory CD8+ T cells sorted from blood. The subset here: CD45RO+ cells pooled with CCR7-negative TemRA cells. This clonotype originated in a man aged 25-45 years in good health. The J gene is TRBJ2-2, the V gene TRBV2; possible D gene TRBD1, 5 bases. The chain's CDR3 is CASSEGGADTGELFF. The CDR3 DNA is TGTGCCAGCAGTGAAGGGGGCGCGGACACCGGGGAGCTGTTTTTT. Combining the CDR3 with reference TRBV2 and TRBJ2-2 gives the whole variable domain EPEVTQTPSHQVTQMGQEVILRCVPISNHLYFYWYRQILGQKVEFLVSFYNNEISEKSEIFDDQFSVERPDGSNFTLKIRSTKLEDSAMYFCASSEGGADTGELFFGEGSRLTVL.